This is a list of T cell receptor beta chains from one sample in a study of T cells expressing NK-cell markers. Each CDR3 protein gets one entry in TCRdb, which reprocessed the 5' RACE reads and gives no DNA. This repertoire includes 500,000 to 600,000 distinct CDR3 sequences. Sequenced material: blood T cells: a sorted CD56 or NKG2C T cell subset, CD4+ or CD8+ T cells, or bulk PBMC T cells (not recorded which). The receptors were sampled from a man between 18 and 29 years old in good health. The CDR3 runs from the conserved cysteine through the conserved F or W.

j_call	cdr3_length	v_call	cdr3_aa
TRBJ2-1	19	TRBV11-1	CASSPPLTGTSATYNEQFF
TRBJ1-5	14	TRBV10-3	CAISERGGNQPQHF
TRBJ1-1	14	TRBV19	CASSNGREFTEAFF
TRBJ2-5	19	TRBV24-1	CATSDFFRLGNQLKETQYF
TRBJ2-4	16	TRBV12-3/TRBV12-4	CASSLVTGPSKNIQYF
TRBJ2-5	13	TRBV30	CASLKAGAGTQYF
TRBJ2-7	14	TRBV3-1	CASSLKGPSPEQYF
TRBJ2-3	16	TRBV13	CASSLEDRVLPGTQYF
TRBJ2-1	16	TRBV28	CASSRTIDYSYNEQFF
TRBJ1-4	13	TRBV27	CASSGTVGEKLFF
TRBJ1-1	13	TRBV6-1	CASSVDINTEAFF
TRBJ1-3	16	TRBV5-1	CASSSSGVYSGNTIYF
TRBJ1-6	16	TRBV11-2	CASSLVSGNNNSPLHF
TRBJ2-1	14	TRBV11-3	CASSLDGGFNEQFF
TRBJ1-2	13	TRBV3-1	CASSQNQAGGYTF
TRBJ2-1	13	TRBV20-1	CSARGQATNEQFF
TRBJ2-1	18	TRBV6-5	CASSYHGLAVSSYNEQFF
TRBJ1-3	16	TRBV6-1	CASSTAPGYSGNTIYF
TRBJ2-1	14	TRBV30	CACTGTSRINEQFF
TRBJ2-5	15	TRBV12-3/TRBV12-4	CASSLEGQGAETQYF
TRBJ1-1	16	TRBV20-1	CSARNDQEAENTEAFF
TRBJ1-2	12	TRBV10-3	CAIKEIHGGYTF
TRBJ2-7	16	TRBV7-6	CASSLAPGTGPYEQYF
TRBJ1-1	15	TRBV27	CASSFIPGVGTEAFF
TRBJ2-7	14	TRBV27	CASSRAQGAYEQYF
TRBJ2-7	13	TRBV28	CASSSTGRNEQYF
TRBJ2-1	16	TRBV4-1	CASSQLSDGGYNEQFF
TRBJ2-3	14	TRBV5-1	CASSLGSGQGTQYF
TRBJ2-3	16	TRBV5-1	CASSPRLAGLEDTQYF
TRBJ2-7	16	TRBV4-1	CASSQVSTSGSYEQYF
TRBJ1-5	13	TRBV11-2	CASSISPGQPQHF
TRBJ2-7	11	TRBV12-3/TRBV12-4	CASSDIYEQYF
TRBJ2-6	15	TRBV6-1	CASSDGTAGANVLTF
TRBJ2-4	17	TRBV7-2	CASSPTWRGGAKNIQYF
TRBJ2-7	16	TRBV10-3	CAISEGGQGANYEQYF
TRBJ1-5	12	TRBV12-3/TRBV12-4	CASSLFPGPQHF
TRBJ2-1	16	TRBV7-2	CASSSDFLRGYNEQFF
TRBJ2-1	13	TRBV7-9	CASSLSSDNEQFF
TRBJ2-2	14	TRBV12-5	CASTEGTNTGELFF
TRBJ2-1	15	TRBV20-1	CSATYEGLARTEQFF
TRBJ2-3	16	TRBV6-1	CASSGGRSPRGDTQYF
TRBJ2-7	14	TRBV12-3/TRBV12-4	CASSLGTTTYEQYF
TRBJ1-3	14	TRBV20-1	CSARSEVSGNTIYF
TRBJ2-1	15	TRBV29-1	CSVEDGSGRLNEQFF
TRBJ1-1	14	TRBV4-3	CASSQDARGTEAFF
TRBJ1-2	15	TRBV12-3/TRBV12-4	CASSFNRGLSYGYTF
TRBJ1-3	17	TRBV25-1	CASSEGMRGATGNTIYF
TRBJ2-3	15	TRBV7-8	CASSLRPSSTDTQYF
TRBJ2-5	21	TRBV30	CAWSVELPPPSGRSGGETQYF
TRBJ2-7	15	TRBV5-1	CASSSAGTGSYEQYF